This T cell receptor (beta chain) is from a study of human T cells and chemical hapten exposure. Study summary: How much TCR each sample yielded varied, mostly because pooled library volumes differed slightly. Overall study results and limits: No shift was seen in TCRs above 1 in 1000 frequency with DPC sensitization.

Germline V gives CDR1 MNHEY, CDR2 SVGAGI. V lost 2 bases to trimming and J lost 1 base, with 8 bases between them. This CDR3 comprises 14 residues. The time point here: healthy volunteer bleed at 6 weeks. Unfractionated whole blood served as the source for total RNA extraction. TCRdb recomputed calls from the RACE reads with MiXCR, one row per CDR3 protein. The table records approximately 81,000 distinct CDR3 sequences, over 6.5% of them present only once. Many counts were recorded for this clonotype. No antigen is known for it. Sequenced input: whole blood. The TCR originated in a male donor in good health. Some clones in this sample may be carry-over from other donors' samples. The chain is built from TRBV6-5 and TRBJ1-1; D uncertain. The CDR3 spells CASSYGMENTEAFF. In DNA form, the CDR3 reads TGTGCCAGCAGTTACGGAATGGAGAACACTGAAGCTTTCTTT.